What follows are 22 T cell receptor beta chains derived from one specimen sequenced in a study of T-cell memory formation after mild COVID-19 (dated by TCRdb to the early 2020s). Library generation was performed with 5' RACE. Sequencing instrument: Illumina NovaSeq 6000. TCRdb trimmed the raw reads at Q25, called clones with MiXCR and kept productive beta chains. Rows are combined by CDR3 protein, so each entry shows the most common genes and DNA. This sample gives approximately 46,000 distinct CDR3 sequences in total; more than 10% of them show up just once. The ten largest clones capture about 25% of the sample. The sequencing input was PBMCs or a T cell subset sorted from them (not recorded which). These receptors came from a man aged 18-30 years who had mild COVID-19 (a few samples of this study predate the infection). The sample titles of this study are shuffled in the database, so cell type and time point are left out; the donor was told from shared clones.

This clonotype was counted between two and nine times. The chain couples TRBV6-5 to TRBJ2-7; D not resolved. This CDR3 region has 15 residues. The germline CDR1 and CDR2 sequences are MNHEY and SVGAGI. Trimming removed 5 bases at V and 1 base at J, with 15 bases between. CDR3 sequence reads: CASSRMVDRSYEQYF. CDR3 in DNA: TGTGCCAGCAGTAGAATGGTGGACCGTTCCTACGAGCAGTACTTC.

This clonotype was found a few times. V is TRBV29-1 and J is TRBJ1-4, with D tentatively TRBD1 (6 bases). The CDR3 spans 14 residues. V was pared by 8 bases and J by 0 bases, with 13 bases between. CDR1 and CDR2 (germline): SQVTM, ANQGSEA. The CDR3 region has the DNA TGCAGCATGACAGGCCCGCCAACTAATGAAAAACTGTTTTTT. This gives the protein CSMTGPPTNEKLFF.

The rearrangement joins TRBV19 to TRBJ2-1; 10 bases are shared with TRBD2. The CDR3 is 15 residues long. The ends lost 5 bases at V and 8 bases at J; junction bases unmatched: 9. Germline loops: CDR1 LNHDA, CDR2 SQIVND (reference sequence). The CDR3 is CASSPGVAGGDEQFF. The CDR3, as DNA: TGTGCCAGTAGTCCTGGAGTAGCGGGGGGTGATGAGCAGTTCTTC.

J is TRBJ2-3 and V is TRBV9, with D maybe TRBD2 (5 bases). Trimming pared 3 bases from V and 9 bases from J, leaving 14 bases between. The CDR3 length is 13 residues. The germline V gene has CDR1 SGDLS and CDR2 YYNGEE. CDR3 sequence: CASSARAQPTQYF. In DNA form, the CDR3 reads TGTGCCAGCAGCGCGAGGGCCCAACCCACGCAGTATTTT.

This clonotype was detected ten times or more. The chain joins TRBV7-2 to TRBJ2-7; D gene unclear. This CDR3 is built from 13 residues. The germline V gene encodes CDR1 SGHTA and CDR2 FQGNSA. Trimming pared 3 bases from V and 1 base from J, leaving 7 bases between. CDR3 sequence reads: CASSFTSSYEQYV. CDR3 nucleotides: TGTGCCAGCAGCTTTACCTCATCCTACGAGCAGTACGTC.

This clonotype was found a few times. The chain is built from TRBV28 and TRBJ1-1, with 11 nucleotides matching TRBD1. The CDR3 has 17 residues. Looked up from germline, CDR1 is MDHEN and CDR2 is SYDVKM. Losses at the gene ends were 8 bases for V and 5 bases for J; bases not matched to a gene: 16. CDR3 nucleotide sequence: TGTGCCAGCCGAGTTACCGGGACAGGGGGACTTTCAACTGAAGCTTTCTTT. Its protein product is CASRVTGTGGLSTEAFF.

The rearrangement uses TRBV5-1 and TRBJ1-1; D is possibly TRBD1 (5 bases). Germline assignment: CDR1 SGHRS and CDR2 YFSETQ. The CDR3 is 12 residues long. Trimming removed 6 bases from V and 5 bases from J, with 11 bases in between. The CDR3 DNA sequence: TGCGCCAGCAAGTGGGGGGATACTGAAGCTTTCTTT. The encoded protein is CASKWGDTEAFF.

The rearrangement links TRBV28 to TRBJ1-1, with 10 positions matching TRBD1. This CDR3 is built from 14 residues. V trimming: 3 bases; J trimming: 4 bases; junction bases outside the gene matches: 2. Germline V gives CDR1 MDHEN, CDR2 SYDVKM. The CDR3, as DNA: TGTGCCAGCAGTTTGGGACAGGGGAGCACTGAAGCTTTCTTT. As protein: CASSLGQGSTEAFF. The whole variable domain, filled in from reference TRBV28 and TRBJ1-1, reads DVKVTQSSRYLVKRTGEKVFLECVQDMDHENMFWYRQDPGLGLRLIYFSYDVKMKEKGDIPEGYSVSREKKERFSLILESASTNQTSMYLCASSLGQGSTEAFFGQGTRLTVV.

This clonotype was detected only a few times. The chain recombines TRBV20-1 with TRBJ2-1, with D maybe TRBD2 (6 bases). CDR3 length equals 16 residues. Germline CDR1 reads DFQATT; CDR2 reads SNEGSKA (reference sequence). V shed 0 bases and J shed 6 bases, with 18 bases lying between them. CDR3 protein: CSARDRAGLLTNEQFF. The CDR3 DNA reads as TGCAGTGCTAGAGATCGGGCGGGACTCCTTACCAATGAGCAGTTCTTC.

The V gene is TRBV4-3, the J gene TRBJ2-4, with D unclear. Germline V gene data show CDR1 as LGHNA and CDR2 as YSLEER. The V gene lost 0 bases and the J gene lost 0 bases, with 12 bases spanning the gap. This CDR3 region has 17 residues. The CDR3 DNA follows: TGCGCCAGCAGCCAAGAAACTGTACCTAAAGCCAAAAACATTCAGTACTTC. It encodes CASSQETVPKAKNIQYF.

This chain links TRBV27 with TRBJ2-3; a possible D gene is TRBD1 (6 bases). The CDR3 is made up of 14 amino acids. V was pared by 5 bases and J by 2 bases, with 11 bases between. From germline, CDR1 is MNHEY and CDR2 SMNVEV (reference sequence). The CDR3 spells CASSPGQYTDTQYF. CDR3 nucleotide sequence: TGTGCCAGCAGTCCAGGACAGTACACAGATACGCAGTATTTT.

This clonotype was recorded a few times. V gene TRBV4-2 combines with J gene TRBJ2-5; TRBD2 matches 13 bases. V shed 0 bases and J 0 bases; nucleotides not matched to a gene: 4. Germline-derived CDR1 and CDR2 are LGHNA and YNFKEQ. This CDR3 comprises 18 residues. The CDR3 sequence is CASSQEETSGGYQETQYF. The CDR3 DNA reads TGTGCCAGCAGCCAAGAGGAGACTAGCGGGGGGTACCAAGAGACCCAGTACTTC.

V gene TRBV20-1 combines with J gene TRBJ1-3; no firm D call. The CDR3 extends over 15 amino acids. Looked up from germline, CDR1 is DFQATT and CDR2 is SNEGSKA (reference sequence). V lost 3 bases and J lost 0, with 12 bases in between. CDR3 sequence (DNA): TGCAGTGCTAGCGGGTCAGTCGTCTCTGGAAACACCATATATTTT. This encodes CSASGSVVSGNTIYF.

This clonotype was seen many times. J is TRBJ2-4 and V is TRBV5-6, with TRBD1 as a possible D gene (6 bases). The CDR3 extends over 13 amino acids. CDR1 is SGHDT and CDR2 is YYEEEE in the germline V gene. The V gene lost 4 bases and the J gene lost 7 bases, with 12 bases spanning the gap. For the CDR3, the DNA is TGTGCCAGCAGCCCGGGGACACCTAACATTCAGTACTTC. This gives the protein CASSPGTPNIQYF.

The chain combines TRBV2 with TRBJ1-2, with TRBD1 as a possible D gene (6 bases). Germline V gene lookup returns CDR1 SNHLY and CDR2 FYNNEI. Trimming pared 7 bases from V and 2 bases from J, leaving 8 bases between. This CDR3 spans 12 amino acids. In DNA, the CDR3 is TGTGCCAGCAACAGGGACAACTATGGCTACACCTTC. It is translated as CASNRDNYGYTF.

The rearrangement links TRBV6-2 or TRBV6-3 to TRBJ1-5, with 10 bases fitting TRBD1. The CDR3 loop spans 16 amino acids. V shed 5 bases, J shed 6 bases, and the junction held 10 bases outside the gene matches. Germline V gives CDR1 MNHEY, CDR2 SVGEGT. CDR3 loop: CASSRLTGGLAQPQHF. CDR3 bases: TGTGCCAGCAGTCGCCTGACAGGGGGCTTAGCTCAGCCCCAGCATTTT.

The rearrangement joins TRBV5-1 to TRBJ2-7, with D unresolved. The CDR3 runs 16 residues. With 0 bases removed from V and 3 bases from J, the gap between germline ends came to 16 bases. CDR1 SGHRS and CDR2 YFSETQ come from the germline V gene. CDR3 sequence reads: CASSLVDPYPLYEQYF. CDR3 nucleotide sequence: TGCGCCAGCAGCTTGGTCGACCCCTACCCCCTCTACGAGCAGTACTTC.

A few counts support this clonotype. Here the CDR3 reads CASSLGGNVGEKLFF. DNA for the CDR3: TGTGCCAGCAGCTTAGGGGGGAACGTGGGTGAAAAACTGTTTTTT. The V and J genes are TRBV7-2 and TRBJ1-4; D might be TRBD1 (5 bases). There are 15 residues in the CDR3. Trimming pared 1 base from V and 7 bases from J, leaving 13 bases between. Germline V gene lookup returns CDR1 SGHTA and CDR2 FQGNSA.

This clonotype was observed a few times. V usage is TRBV9 and J usage is TRBJ2-1; 9 nucleotides align to TRBD2. Germline lookup yields CDR1 SGDLS and CDR2 YYNGEE. The CDR3 loop spans 15 amino acids. Trimming removed 3 bases from V and 9 bases from J; junction bases left unmatched: 10. The CDR3 DNA follows: TGTGCCAGCAGCGGGGCGGGGGGGCCGTATGGTGAGCAGTTCTTC. Residues: CASSGAGGPYGEQFF.

The table lists this clonotype with a few counts. CDR3 amino acids: CASSLGSPAWATEAFF. In DNA, the CDR3 is TGTGCCAGCAGTTTGGGGAGTCCGGCCTGGGCCACTGAAGCTTTCTTT. This chain links TRBV27 with TRBJ1-1; D remains unclear. The CDR3 runs to 16 residues. Between the trimmed V and J ends, which lost 3 bases and 4 bases, there was a span of 18 bases. In germline, CDR1 is MNHEY, CDR2 SMNVEV (reference sequence).

For the CDR3, the DNA is TGTGCCAGCAGCCAACGACAGGGGAAGACTGAAAAACTGTTTTTT. This sequence encodes CASSQRQGKTEKLFF. The V gene is TRBV3-1, the J gene TRBJ1-4; TRBD1 matches 8 bases. The CDR3 is 15 amino acids. Unmatched junction bases numbered 6, after V lost 2 bases and J lost 7 bases. In germline, CDR1 is LGHDT, CDR2 YNNKEL (reference sequence).

The chain has TRBV4-2 and TRBJ2-2, with unresolved D. V was trimmed by 2 bases and J by 0 bases, leaving 7 bases between them. The CDR3 has 15 amino acids. Germline CDR1 LGHNA, CDR2 YNFKEQ. The CDR3 DNA reads TGTGCCAGCAGCCAACGCGCGTCGAACACCGGGGAGCTGTTTTTT. The encoded protein is CASSQRASNTGELFF.